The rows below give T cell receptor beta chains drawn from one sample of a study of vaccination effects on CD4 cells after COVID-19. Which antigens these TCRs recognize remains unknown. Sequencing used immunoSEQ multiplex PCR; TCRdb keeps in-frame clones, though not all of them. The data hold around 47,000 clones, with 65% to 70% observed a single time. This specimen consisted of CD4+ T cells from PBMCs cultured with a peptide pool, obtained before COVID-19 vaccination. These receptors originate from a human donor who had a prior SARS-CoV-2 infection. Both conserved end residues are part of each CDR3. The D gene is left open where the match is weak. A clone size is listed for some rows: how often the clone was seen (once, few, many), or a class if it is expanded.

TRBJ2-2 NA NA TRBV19 CASSIVLSSGELFF TGTGCCAGTAGTATAGTGCTGTCTTCGGGGGAGCTGTTTTTT
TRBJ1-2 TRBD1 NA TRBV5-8 CASSPTGLDYGYTF TGTGCCAGCAGCCCGACAGGGCTCGACTATGGCTACACCTTC
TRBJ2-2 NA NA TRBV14 CASSQDWSGELFF TGTGCCAGCAGCCAAGATTGGTCCGGGGAGCTGTTTTTT
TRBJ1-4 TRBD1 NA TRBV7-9 CASSTSPGQGAEKLFF TGTGCCAGCAGCACCTCGCCGGGACAGGGGGCGGAAAAACTGTTTTTT
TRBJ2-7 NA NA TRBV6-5 CASSNNYEQYF TGTGCCAGCAGTAACAATTACGAGCAGTACTTC
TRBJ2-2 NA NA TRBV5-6 CASSLGSGTTNTGELFF TGTGCCAGTAGCTTGGGTTCGGGGACGACGAACACCGGGGAGCTGTTTTTT
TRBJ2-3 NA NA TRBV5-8 CASSLLLGNTQYF TGTGCCAGCAGCTTGCTACTGGGGAATACGCAGTATTTT
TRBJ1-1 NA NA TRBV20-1 CSASHTRGTFGEAFF TGCAGTGCTAGTCATACCCGGGGGACATTCGGAGAAGCTTTCTTT
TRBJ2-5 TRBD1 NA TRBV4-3 CASSQEPTGDGTQYF TGCGCCAGCAGCCAAGAACCGACAGGGGACGGGACCCAGTACTTC
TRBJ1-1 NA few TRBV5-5 CASSRKYNTGTEAFF TGTGCCAGCAGCCGCAAATACAACACGGGCACTGAAGCTTTCTTT
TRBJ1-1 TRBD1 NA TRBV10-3 CATSGTGESTEAFF TGTGCCACCTCCGGGACAGGGGAGAGCACTGAAGCTTTCTTT
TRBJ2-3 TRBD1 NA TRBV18 CASSRNRGSYTDTQYF TGTGCCAGCTCACGAAACAGGGGCTCCTACACAGATACGCAGTATTTT
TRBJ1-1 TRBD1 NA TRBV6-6 CASIRGTENTEAFF TGTGCCAGCATACGAGGGACAGAGAACACTGAAGCTTTCTTT
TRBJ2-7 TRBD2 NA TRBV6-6 CASSYSTGGGYEQYF TGTGCCAGCAGTTACTCGACGGGGGGAGGATACGAGCAGTACTTC
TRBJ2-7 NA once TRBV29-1 CSVEVAGALYEQYF TGCAGCGTTGAAGTAGCAGGGGCCCTCTACGAGCAGTACTTC
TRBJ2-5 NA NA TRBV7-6 CASSLTVQGGETQYF TGTGCCAGCAGCTTAACGGTGCAGGGCGGGGAGACCCAGTACTTC
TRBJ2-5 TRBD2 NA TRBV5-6 CASSLAGTSVETQYF TGTGCCAGCAGCTTGGCCGGGACTAGCGTCGAGACCCAGTACTTC
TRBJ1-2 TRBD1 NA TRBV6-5 CASSSNRGQGYYGYTF TGTGCCAGCAGTTCAAACCGCGGACAGGGGTACTATGGCTACACCTTC